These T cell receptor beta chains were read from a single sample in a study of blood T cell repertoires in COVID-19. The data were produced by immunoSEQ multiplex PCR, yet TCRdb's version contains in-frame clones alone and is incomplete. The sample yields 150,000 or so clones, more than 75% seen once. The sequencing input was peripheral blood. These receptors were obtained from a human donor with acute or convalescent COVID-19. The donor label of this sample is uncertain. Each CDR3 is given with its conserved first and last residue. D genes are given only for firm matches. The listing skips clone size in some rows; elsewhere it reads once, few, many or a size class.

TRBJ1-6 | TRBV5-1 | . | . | CASSFQGNQSPLHF | TGCGCCAGCAGCTTTCAGGGGAACCAGTCACCCCTCCACTTT
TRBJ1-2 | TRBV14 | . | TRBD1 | CASSLRTGQIYGYTF | TGTGCCAGCAGCCTCCGGACAGGGCAGATCTATGGCTACACCTTC
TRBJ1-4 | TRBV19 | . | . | CASPRAETNEKLFF | TGTGCCAGTCCGAGGGCCGAAACTAATGAAAAACTGTTTTTT
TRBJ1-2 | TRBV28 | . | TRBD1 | CASRTGRGYTF | TGTGCCAGCCGGACAGGAAGGGGCTACACCTTC
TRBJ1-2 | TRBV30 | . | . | CAWSRTDWYGYTF | TGTGCCTGGAGTAGGACAGACTGGTATGGCTACACCTTC
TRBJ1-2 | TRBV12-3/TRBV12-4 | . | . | CASVQGWSYGYTF | TGTGCCAGCGTTCAGGGTTGGAGCTATGGCTACACCTTC
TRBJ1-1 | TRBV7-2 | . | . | CASSPRGGGRMNTEAFF | TGTGCCAGCAGCCCCCGGGGGGGAGGGAGAATGAACACTGAAGCTTTCTTT
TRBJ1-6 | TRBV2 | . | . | CASSEIKGPLHF | TGTGCCAGCAGTGAGATCAAGGGGCCCCTCCACTTT
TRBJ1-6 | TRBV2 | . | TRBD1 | CASGLHRGQSPLHF | TGTGCCAGCGGTCTACACAGGGGGCAATCACCCCTCCACTTT
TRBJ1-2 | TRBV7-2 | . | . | CASSVRGREGYGYTF | TGTGCCAGCAGCGTCAGGGGTAGGGAGGGGTATGGCTACACCTTC
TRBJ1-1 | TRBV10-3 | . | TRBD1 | CAIRSGTGGSSKTEAFF | TGTGCCATCAGATCCGGGACAGGGGGCTCTTCGAAGACTGAAGCTTTCTTT
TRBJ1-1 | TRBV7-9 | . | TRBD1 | CASSFSTGGANTFF | TGTGCCAGCAGCTTTTCTACAGGGGGTGCTAATACTTTCTTT
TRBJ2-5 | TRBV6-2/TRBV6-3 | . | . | CASSYAATQYF | TGTGCCAGCAGTTACGCGGCTACCCAGTACTTC
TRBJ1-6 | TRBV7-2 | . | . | CASSSSGTRYNSPLHF | TGTGCCAGCAGCTCATCCGGGACACGGTATAATTCACCCCTCCACTTT
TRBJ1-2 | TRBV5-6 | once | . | CASSPYEVYGYTF | TGTGCCAGCAGCCCCTACGAGGTTTATGGCTACACCTTC
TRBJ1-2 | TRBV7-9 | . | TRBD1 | CASSPGRNDREDYGYTF | TGTGCCAGCAGCCCTGGGCGAAACGACAGGGAGGACTATGGCTACACCTTC
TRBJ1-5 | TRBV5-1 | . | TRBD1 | CASSLDRGAQPQHF | TGCGCCAGCAGCTTGGACAGGGGGGCGCAGCCCCAGCATTTT
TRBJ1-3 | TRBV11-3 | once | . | CASSLDFLKGHSGNTIYF | TGTGCCAGCAGCTTAGATTTCCTGAAGGGGCACTCTGGAAACACCATATATTTT
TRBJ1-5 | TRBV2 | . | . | CASRNQGQPQHF | TGTGCCAGCAGGAATCAGGGTCAGCCCCAGCATTTT